This is a list of T cell receptor beta chains from one sample in a study of blood T cells in healthy people across ages. In TCRdb, the 5' RACE reads were re-called with MiXCR into one record per CDR3 protein. The table includes 1.5 million to 2 million distinct CDR3 sequences, about two fifths detected once. Sequenced sample: blood. The receptors shown here come from a human donor in good health. Both conserved end residues are part of each CDR3. A D gene is named only where the DNA matches it firmly. Only part of the rows carry a size: once, few, many, or a class if the clone is expanded.

TRBV24-1	TRBJ2-3	.	TRBD1	CATSEGMTGGTDTQYF	TGTGCCACCAGTGAGGGGATGACAGGGGGTACAGATACGCAGTATTTT
TRBV28	TRBJ2-3	.	.	CASSLREGFTDTQYF	TGTGCCAGCAGTTTGCGGGAAGGATTCACAGATACGCAGTATTTT
TRBV10-3	TRBJ2-3	.	TRBD1	CAISKGQRTDMQYF	TGTGCCATCAGCAAGGGACAGCGCACAGATATGCAGTATTTT
TRBV13	TRBJ2-5	.	.	CASSGTGYETQYF	TGTGCCAGCAGCGGAACAGGGTACGAGACCCAGTACTTC
TRBV6-6	TRBJ1-2	.	.	CASRPTGIGYTF	TGTGCCAGCAGACCCACAGGGATAGGCTACACCTTC
TRBV7-2	TRBJ1-2	few	TRBD1	CAGSRTGNDGYTF	TGTGCCGGCAGCCGGACAGGGAATGATGGCTACACCTTC
TRBV25-1	TRBJ2-1	few	.	CAARGRLADEQFF	TGTGCCGCCCGGGGGCGTCTTGCGGATGAGCAGTTCTTC
TRBV12-3/TRBV12-4	TRBJ2-3	few	.	CASRGTGGPDTQYF	TGTGCCAGCAGGGGCACCGGTGGCCCAGATACGCAGTATTTT
TRBV29-1	TRBJ2-3	few	.	CSATPGRSTDTQYF	TGCAGCGCCACGCCCGGGCGGAGCACAGATACGCAGTATTTT
TRBV7-9	TRBJ2-5	.	TRBD1	CASSPRDRGLNEQYF	TGTGCCAGCAGCCCGCGGGACAGGGGCCTCAATGAGCAGTACTTC
TRBV4-3	TRBJ2-5	.	.	CASSQDLPGEPETQYF	TGCGCCAGCAGCCAAGACCTCCCCGGGGAGCCGGAGACCCAGTACTTC
TRBV4-1	TRBJ2-1	few	TRBD2	CASSHPLAGVDNEQFF	TGCGCCAGCAGCCATCCTCTAGCGGGGGTTGACAATGAGCAGTTCTTC
TRBV15	TRBJ2-7	.	TRBD2	CATSREHPGTSGVGYEQYF	TGTGCCACCAGCAGAGAGCATCCCGGGACTAGCGGGGTAGGCTACGAGCAGTACTTC
TRBV7-8	TRBJ2-1	.	.	CASYQREDYNEQFF	TGTGCCAGCTACCAACGGGAAGACTACAATGAGCAGTTCTTC
TRBV20-1	TRBJ2-3	.	.	CSARNRDAWASTDTQYF	TGCAGTGCTCGGAACAGGGACGCGTGGGCTAGCACAGATACGCAGTATTTT
TRBV5-1	TRBJ2-7	few	TRBD1	CASKPGGQSSYEQYF	TGCGCCAGCAAACCAGGGGGCCAGAGCTCCTACGAGCAGTACTTC
TRBV11-2	TRBJ2-5	.	.	CASSLWFRRANEQYF	TGTGCCAGCAGCTTATGGTTCAGGAGGGCCAATGAGCAGTACTTC
TRBV12-3/TRBV12-4	TRBJ2-3	.	TRBD2	CASSLAGVPTDTQYF	TGTGCCAGCAGCCTAGCGGGGGTTCCCACAGATACGCAGTATTTT
TRBV5-1	TRBJ1-6	.	.	CASSLAGFGNSPLHF	TGCGCCAGCAGCTTGGCGGGTTTTGGCAATTCACCCCTCCACTTT
TRBV12-3/TRBV12-4	TRBJ1-1	.	TRBD1	CASSFLQGANTEAFF	TGTGCCAGCAGTTTTTTACAGGGGGCGAACACTGAAGCTTTCTTT
TRBV20-1	TRBJ1-3	.	TRBD1	CSARTGGENTIYF	TGCAGTGCGCGGACAGGGGGCGAAAACACCATATATTTT
TRBV7-9	TRBJ2-1	few	.	CASSSAWTGSYNEQFF	TGTGCCAGCAGCTCCGCTTGGACCGGTTCCTACAATGAGCAGTTCTTC
TRBV7-3	TRBJ2-5	.	.	CASSLYAGETQYF	TGTGCCAGCAGCTTATATGCCGGGGAGACCCAGTACTTC
TRBV12-3/TRBV12-4	TRBJ1-5	.	.	CASSSGRAATQPQHF	TGTGCCAGCAGTTCCGGCAGGGCGGCAACTCAGCCCCAGCATTTT
TRBV12-3/TRBV12-4	TRBJ2-7	.	TRBD2	CASSPSSGGDSSYEQYF	TGTGCCAGCAGTCCCTCAAGCGGGGGCGACAGCTCCTACGAGCAGTACTTC
TRBV9	TRBJ2-2	.	TRBD1	CAGQGSTGELFF	TGTGCCGGACAGGGATCAACCGGGGAGCTGTTTTTT
TRBV9	TRBJ2-1	few	TRBD2	CASSPASGGGNEQFF	TGTGCCAGCAGCCCAGCTAGCGGGGGGGGCAATGAGCAGTTCTTC
TRBV20-1	TRBJ2-1	.	TRBD2	CSARTSGHNEQFF	TGCAGTGCTAGGACTAGCGGGCACAATGAGCAGTTCTTC
TRBV5-1	TRBJ1-4	.	.	CASSLSLYEKLFF	TGCGCCAGCAGCTTGTCTCTTTATGAAAAACTGTTTTTT
TRBV7-9	TRBJ2-3	.	.	CASSFSPRGFLSDTQYF	TGTGCCAGCAGCTTTAGCCCACGGGGGTTCCTTTCAGATACGCAGTATTTT
TRBV10-3	TRBJ2-7	.	.	CAISPRTESSYEQYF	TGTGCCATCAGCCCCCGGACGGAGAGCTCCTACGAGCAGTACTTC
TRBV10-3	TRBJ2-7	.	.	CAISVTASYEQYF	TGTGCCATCAGTGTGACAGCCTCCTACGAGCAGTACTTC
TRBV20-1	TRBJ1-1	.	.	CSTPRIPEAFF	TGCAGTACCCCCAGGATCCCTGAAGCTTTCTTT
TRBV20-1	TRBJ1-2	.	.	CSARDREGAGGYTF	TGCAGTGCTAGAGATCGGGAAGGGGCTGGAGGCTACACCTTC
TRBV18	TRBJ2-7	.	.	CASSPTRVTYEQYF	TGTGCCAGCTCACCAACGAGAGTAACCTACGAGCAGTACTTC
TRBV20-1	TRBJ2-7	.	TRBD1	CSAREQGAEYEQYF	TGCAGTGCTAGGGAACAGGGGGCAGAATACGAGCAGTACTTC
TRBV7-2	TRBJ2-3	once	.	CASSQKSGRDTQYF	TGTGCCAGCAGCCAAAAGTCAGGTAGAGATACGCAGTATTTT
TRBV7-3	TRBJ2-6	.	.	CASNLIFGQGGGSGANVLTF	TGTGCCAGCAACTTAATCTTTGGGCAGGGAGGAGGCTCTGGGGCCAACGTCCTGACTTTC
TRBV7-2	TRBJ2-7	.	TRBD1	CASSVTGERGSEQYF	TGTGCCAGCAGCGTAACAGGGGAACGGGGTTCCGAGCAGTACTTC
TRBV2	TRBJ2-3	few	.	CASRPLASTDTQYF	TGTGCCAGCAGACCCCTAGCGAGCACAGATACGCAGTATTTT
TRBV29-1	TRBJ2-7	.	.	CSVEVGDGPYEQYF	TGCAGCGTTGAAGTGGGGGACGGACCCTACGAGCAGTACTTC
TRBV4-3	TRBJ1-2	.	TRBD1	CASSQEPGQGAGVIGYTF	TGCGCCAGCAGCCAAGAACCAGGGCAGGGGGCAGGGGTCATTGGCTACACCTTC
TRBV3-1	TRBJ2-7	few	.	CASSQEYGGAVRYEQYF	TGTGCCAGCAGCCAAGAGTACGGGGGCGCAGTTAGGTACGAGCAGTACTTC
TRBV20-1	TRBJ2-1	.	TRBD2	CSVRDLAGGHSYNEQFF	TGCAGTGTTAGAGATTTGGCGGGGGGACACTCCTACAATGAGCAGTTCTTC
TRBV7-2	TRBJ2-5	.	TRBD1	CASSLGDSSYQETQYF	TGTGCCAGCAGCTTAGGGGACAGCTCGTACCAAGAGACCCAGTACTTC
TRBV12-3/TRBV12-4	TRBJ1-2	.	.	CASSKPNYYGYTF	TGTGCCAGCAGTAAGCCAAACTACTATGGCTACACCTTC
TRBV9	TRBJ2-3	.	TRBD2	CASSVTGGGFTDTQYF	TGTGCCAGCAGCGTAACTGGCGGGGGGTTCACAGATACGCAGTATTTT